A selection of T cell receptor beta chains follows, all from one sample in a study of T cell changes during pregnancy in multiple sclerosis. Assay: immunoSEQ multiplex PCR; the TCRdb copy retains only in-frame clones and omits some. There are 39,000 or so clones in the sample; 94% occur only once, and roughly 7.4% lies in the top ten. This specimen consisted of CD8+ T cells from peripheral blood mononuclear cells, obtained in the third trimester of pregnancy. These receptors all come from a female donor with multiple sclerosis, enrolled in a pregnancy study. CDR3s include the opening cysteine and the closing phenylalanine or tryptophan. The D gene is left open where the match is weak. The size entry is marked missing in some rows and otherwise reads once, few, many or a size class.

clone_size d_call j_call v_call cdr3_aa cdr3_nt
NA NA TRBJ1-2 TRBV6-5 CASSPDGENYGYTF TGTGCCAGCTCCCCCGACGGAGAAAACTATGGCTACACCTTC
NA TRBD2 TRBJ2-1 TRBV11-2 CASSLELAGSYNEQFF TGTGCCAGCAGCTTGGAGCTAGCGGGATCCTACAATGAGCAGTTCTTC
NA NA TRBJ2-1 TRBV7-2 CASSPTSSYNEQFF TGTGCCAGCAGCCCCACTAGCTCCTACAATGAGCAGTTCTTC
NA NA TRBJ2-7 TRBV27 CASRGELTSYEQYF TGTGCCAGCCGCGGGGAGTTAACCTCCTACGAGCAGTACTTC
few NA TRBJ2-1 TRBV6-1 CASSEWGGTGAGEQFF TGTGCCAGCAGTGAATGGGGAGGAACCGGTGCTGGTGAGCAGTTCTTC
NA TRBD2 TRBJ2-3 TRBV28 CASSRDYKVTDTQYF TGTGCCAGCAGTCGGGACTACAAAGTCACAGATACGCAGTATTTT
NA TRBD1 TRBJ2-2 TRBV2 CASSGTDNTGELFF TGTGCCAGCTCCGGGACAGACAACACCGGGGAGCTGTTTTTT
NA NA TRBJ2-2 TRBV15 CATSRDSGSGELFF TGTGCCACCAGCAGAGATTCGGGGTCCGGGGAGCTGTTTTTT
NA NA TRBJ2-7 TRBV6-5 CASRPIRGPSYEQYF TGTGCCAGCAGACCCATCAGGGGACCCTCTTACGAGCAGTACTTC
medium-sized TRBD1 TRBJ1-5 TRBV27 CASSPGGGQPQHF TGTGCCAGCAGCCCAGGGGGTGGCCAGCCCCAGCATTTT
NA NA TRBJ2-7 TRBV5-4 CASSLGGGQVSYEQYF TGTGCCAGCAGCTTGGGGGGGGGACAGGTATCTTACGAGCAGTACTTC
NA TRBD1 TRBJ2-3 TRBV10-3 CAAYRGVSTDTQYF TGTGCCGCGTACAGGGGGGTCAGCACAGATACGCAGTATTTT
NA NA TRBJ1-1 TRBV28 CASRPLGQYTEAFF TGTGCCAGCAGACCTCTTGGACAATACACTGAAGCTTTCTTT
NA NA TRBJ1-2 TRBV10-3 CAISEPGLQGYTF TGTGCCATCAGTGAGCCGGGACTCCAGGGCTACACCTTC
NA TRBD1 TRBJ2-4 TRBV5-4 CASSPGTGRNIQYF TGTGCCAGCAGCCCCGGGACAGGGAGGAACATTCAGTACTTC
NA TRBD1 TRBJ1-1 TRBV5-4 CASSFGTAEAFF TGTGCCAGCAGCTTTGGGACAGCTGAAGCTTTCTTT
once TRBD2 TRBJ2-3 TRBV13 CASSSGTRTDTQYF TGTGCCAGCAGCTCCGGGACTAGAACAGATACGCAGTATTTT
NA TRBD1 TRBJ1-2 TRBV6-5 CASSYTGQYYGYTF TGTGCCAGCAGTTACACGGGACAGTACTATGGCTACACCTTC
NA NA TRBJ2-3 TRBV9 CASSVEDSSTDTQYF TGTGCCAGCAGCGTAGAGGACAGCAGCACAGATACGCAGTATTTT
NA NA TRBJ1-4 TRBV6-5 CASSSGYFANEKLFF TGTGCCAGCAGTTCAGGGTACTTTGCTAATGAAAAACTGTTTTTT
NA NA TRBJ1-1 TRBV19 CASTGLNTEAFF TGTGCCAGTACAGGGTTGAACACTGAAGCTTTCTTT
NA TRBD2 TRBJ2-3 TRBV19 CASSIELTSGASTDTQYF TGTGCCAGTAGTATAGAGTTGACTAGCGGGGCCAGCACAGATACGCAGTATTTT
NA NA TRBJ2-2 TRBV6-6 CASSYSSGIPGELFF TGTGCCAGCAGTTACTCTTCGGGGATCCCCGGGGAGCTGTTTTTT
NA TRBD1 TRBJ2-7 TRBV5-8 CASSFTGDYEQYF TGTGCCAGCAGCTTCACAGGGGACTACGAGCAGTACTTC
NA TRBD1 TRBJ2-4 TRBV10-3 CAIRSGTGFGDIQYF TGTGCCATCAGATCCGGGACAGGGTTCGGTGACATTCAGTACTTC
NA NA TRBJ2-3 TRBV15 CATSRVANTDTQYF TGTGCCACCAGCAGAGTAGCGAACACAGATACGCAGTATTTT
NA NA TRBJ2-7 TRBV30 CAWEQGNFYEQYF TGTGCCTGGGAACAGGGCAACTTTTACGAGCAGTACTTC
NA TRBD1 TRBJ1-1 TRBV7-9 CASSLVPGTGPFTEAFF TGTGCCAGCAGCTTAGTGCCGGGGACAGGGCCTTTCACTGAAGCTTTCTTT
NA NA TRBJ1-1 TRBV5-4 CASSRTPNTEAFF TGTGCCAGCAGTCGTACACCGAACACTGAAGCTTTCTTT
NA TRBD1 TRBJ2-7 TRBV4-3 CASSRDSGYEQYF TGCGCCAGCAGCCGGGACAGTGGGTACGAGCAGTACTTC
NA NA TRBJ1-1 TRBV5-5 CASSAGVEAFF TGTGCCAGCAGCGCCGGGGTCGAGGCTTTCTTT
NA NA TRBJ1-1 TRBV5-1 CASSKKAENTEAFF TGCGCCAGCAGCAAAAAAGCGGAGAACACTGAAGCTTTCTTT
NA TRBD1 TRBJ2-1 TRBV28 CASRDRGSDEQFF TGTGCCAGTCGGGACAGGGGGTCAGATGAGCAGTTCTTC
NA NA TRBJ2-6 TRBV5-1 CASSKTGGGHNVLTF TGCGCCAGCAGTAAGACCGGCGGGGGACACAACGTCCTGACTTTC
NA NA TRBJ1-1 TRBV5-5 CASSTRTVNTEAFF TGTGCCAGCAGCACGAGGACAGTGAACACTGAAGCTTTCTTT
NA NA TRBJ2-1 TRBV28 CASGLPDTTRHEQFF TGTGCCAGCGGACTCCCAGACACCACCAGGCATGAGCAGTTCTTC
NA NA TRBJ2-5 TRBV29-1 CSLSESGGETQYF TGCAGCCTCAGCGAGAGCGGAGGAGAGACCCAGTACTTC
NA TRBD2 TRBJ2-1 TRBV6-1 CASGAGVPHNEQFF TGTGCCAGCGGGGCGGGAGTCCCACACAATGAGCAGTTCTTC
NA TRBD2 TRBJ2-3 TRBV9 CASSAGTSGSTDTQYF TGTGCCAGCAGCGCGGGGACTAGCGGATCCACAGATACGCAGTATTTT
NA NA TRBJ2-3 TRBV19 CASSQFSTDTQYF TGTGCCAGTAGTCAGTTCAGCACAGATACGCAGTATTTT
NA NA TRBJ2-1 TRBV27 CASSLRAGYNEQFF TGTGCCAGCAGTTTGCGGGCTGGGTACAATGAGCAGTTCTTC
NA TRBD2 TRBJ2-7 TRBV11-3 CASSPGTSREHEQYF TGTGCCAGCAGCCCTGGGACTAGCAGGGAGCACGAGCAGTACTTC
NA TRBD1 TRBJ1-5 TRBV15 CATSGQASNQPQHF TGTGCCACCAGCGGACAGGCTAGCAATCAGCCCCAGCATTTT
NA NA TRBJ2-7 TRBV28 CASTRGGTDYEQYF TGTGCCAGCACCCGGGGGGGGACAGACTACGAGCAGTACTTC
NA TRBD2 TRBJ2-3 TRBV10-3 CAISERREGLNTDTQYF TGTGCCATCAGTGAGCGGCGGGAGGGCCTAAACACAGATACGCAGTATTTT
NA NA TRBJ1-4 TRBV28 CATSGVSNEKLFF TGTGCCACCTCCGGGGTGTCTAATGAAAAACTGTTTTTT
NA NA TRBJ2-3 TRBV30 CAWSEGTLYTDTQYF TGTGCCTGGAGTGAGGGGACTCTATACACAGATACGCAGTATTTT
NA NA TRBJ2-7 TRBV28 CASSLPGQHQFVYYEQYF TGTGCCAGCAGTCTTCCGGGACAACATCAATTTGTCTACTACGAGCAGTACTTC
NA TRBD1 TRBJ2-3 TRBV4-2 CASSQGPPQGASTDTQYF TGTGCCAGCAGCCAAGGCCCACCCCAGGGGGCTAGCACAGATACGCAGTATTTT
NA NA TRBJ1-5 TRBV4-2 CASSQGPGNQPQHF TGTGCCAGCAGCCAAGGGCCGGGGAATCAGCCCCAGCATTTT
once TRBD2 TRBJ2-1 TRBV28 CASSLYRLAGGPSGHEQFF TGTGCCAGCAGTTTATACCGGCTAGCGGGAGGGCCCTCCGGGCATGAGCAGTTCTTC
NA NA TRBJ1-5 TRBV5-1 CASSVTGNQPQHF TGCGCCAGCAGCGTTACAGGGAATCAGCCCCAGCATTTT